The 25 T cell receptor beta chains given below trace back to one sample, sequenced in a study of T-cell memory formation after mild COVID-19. TCRdb itself ran the 5' RACE reads through MiXCR, one entry per CDR3 protein. This table holds approximately 290,000 distinct CDR3 sequences, 8.2% found once. Sequenced material: PBMCs or a T cell subset sorted from them (not recorded which). Receptor source: a man younger than 35 who had mild COVID-19 (a few samples of this study predate the infection). Cell type and time point are not known.

This clonotype was observed a few times. The chain is built from TRBV7-9 and TRBJ2-7; 11 nucleotides align to TRBD1. The CDR3 loop spans 14 amino acids. Germline V CDR1 and CDR2: SEHNR, FQNEAQ (reference sequence). J gave up 5 bases and V 5 bases, and 5 bases lay outside the gene matches. Written as DNA, the CDR3 is TGTGCCAGCAGCCGCCGGGACAGGGGGGACGAGCAGTACTTC. As protein: CASSRRDRGDEQYF.

The sample holds a few counts of this clonotype. The rearrangement uses TRBV14 and TRBJ1-2; no reliable D call. Between the trimmed V and J ends, which lost 0 bases and 7 bases, there was a span of 6 bases. The CDR3 runs 12 residues. The germline V gene encodes CDR1 SGHDN and CDR2 FVKESK. The CDR3, as DNA: TGTGCCAGCAGCCAAGATCGAGCTGGCTACACCTTC. It codes for CASSQDRAGYTF.

The V call is TRBV5-1, the J call TRBJ2-7, with 8 positions matching TRBD1. The V gene's germline CDR1 is SGHRS and CDR2 YFSETQ. J lost 0 bases, V lost 6 bases, and 5 bases had no gene match. The CDR3 consists of 14 residues. This CDR3 reads CASMVTGGSYEQYF. In nucleotides, the CDR3 is TGCGCCAGCATGGTTACAGGGGGCTCCTACGAGCAGTACTTC.

This clonotype was picked up many times. The rearrangement joins TRBV7-2 to TRBJ2-3; 7 bases match TRBD2. Looked up from germline, CDR1 is SGHTA and CDR2 is FQGNSA. This CDR3 contains 15 residues. With V trimmed by 2 bases and J by 2 bases, 4 bases remained unmatched. The CDR3 loop reads CASSLQSGDTDTQYF. The CDR3 nucleotides read TGTGCCAGCAGCTTACAGAGCGGGGACACAGATACGCAGTATTTT.

The chain carries TRBV7-2 and TRBJ2-2; possible D gene TRBD1, 7 bases. V dropped 3 bases and J dropped 2 bases, with 19 bases sitting between them. This CDR3 is built from 18 residues. CDR1 SGHTA and CDR2 FQGNSA come from the germline V gene. CDR3 region: CASSFQGGGHLNTGELFF. In DNA form, the CDR3 reads TGTGCCAGCAGCTTCCAGGGGGGAGGACACCTCAACACCGGGGAGCTGTTTTTT.

The genes are TRBV12-3 or TRBV12-4 and TRBJ2-6; 10 nucleotides match TRBD1. The V gene end was trimmed by 3 bases and the J gene end by 3 bases; junction bases not matched to a gene: 11. The CDR3 has 19 amino acids. The CDR3 sequence: CASSLNPGQGPFGANVLTF. CDR3 nucleotide sequence: TGTGCCAGCAGTTTGAATCCGGGACAGGGGCCGTTTGGGGCCAACGTCCTGACTTTC.

This clonotype was recorded at least ten times. The chain combines TRBV6-4 with TRBJ2-7, with 10 bases that match TRBD2. Germline-derived CDR1 and CDR2 are MRHNA and SNTAGT. Trimming removed 0 bases from V and 5 bases from J; junction bases left unmatched: 13. This CDR3 contains 18 residues. The CDR3 DNA follows: TGTGCCAGCAGTGACTCGACGGCTAGCGGGGGCCTTAAGCACGAGCAGTACGTC. Its protein product is CASSDSTASGGLKHEQYV.

This clonotype was detected a few times. J is TRBJ2-2 and V is TRBV2; D not resolved. This CDR3 has 12 residues. Germline-derived CDR1 and CDR2 are SNHLY and FYNNEI. Trimming took 7 bases from V and 5 from J, leaving 8 bases between them. CDR3 protein: CASTLTTGELFF. DNA of the CDR3: TGTGCCAGCACCTTAACTACCGGGGAGCTGTTTTTT.

The V call is TRBV18, the J call TRBJ2-5; no firm D call. The CDR3 has 13 amino acids. The V gene lost 5 bases and the J gene lost 4 bases, with 11 bases spanning the gap. CDR1 and CDR2 from the germline V gene are KGHSH and LQKENI. CDR3 sequence: CASSDVTRETQYF. DNA of the CDR3: TGTGCCAGCTCAGATGTAACTCGAGAGACCCAGTACTTC.

This clonotype was picked up many times. The junction and the germline gene differ at one end; a read error may be behind it. V is TRBV12-3 or TRBV12-4 and J is TRBJ2-3; D is uncertain. The CDR3 has 12 amino acids. The CDR3 is CASSLPADTQYF. CDR3 DNA sequence: TGCGCCAGCAGCTTGCCAGCAGATACGCAGTATTTT.

This chain uses TRBV5-1 with TRBJ2-3; TRBD2 agrees at 14 bases. The ends lost 2 bases at V and 4 bases at J; junction bases unmatched: 3. The germline V gene encodes CDR1 SGHRS and CDR2 YFSETQ. The CDR3 consists of 16 residues. The CDR3 loop reads CASSFRLAGGPDTQYF. The DNA for the CDR3 is TGCGCCAGCAGCTTCCGACTAGCGGGGGGGCCAGATACGCAGTATTTT.

This chain joins TRBV9 and TRBJ2-3, with D unresolved. This CDR3 spans 12 amino acids. Trimming shortened V by 4 bases and J by 6 bases, and 9 bases separated the two germline ends. Looked up from germline, CDR1 is SGDLS and CDR2 is YYNGEE. The CDR3 spells CASSPHGDTQYF. CDR3 nucleotide sequence: TGTGCCAGCAGCCCCCACGGGGATACGCAGTATTTT.

The V and J genes are TRBV7-9 and TRBJ2-1, with D possibly matching TRBD1 (5 bases). Trimming pared 6 bases from V and 4 bases from J, leaving 10 bases between. The germline V gene has CDR1 SEHNR and CDR2 FQNEAQ (reference sequence). The CDR3 is made up of 13 amino acids. In DNA, the CDR3 is TGTGCCAGCAGGAACGGACAATACAATGAGCAGTTCTTC. Translation: CASRNGQYNEQFF.

The rearrangement uses TRBV4-1 and TRBJ2-7, with D perhaps matching TRBD2 (5 bases). Germline V gene sequence: CDR1 MGHRA, CDR2 YSYEKL. Trimming removed 3 bases from V and 3 bases from J, with 9 bases in between. The CDR3 sequence is 13 residues long. The DNA for the CDR3 is TGCGCCAGCAGCCACGGGGTAGACTACGAGCAGTACTTC. Residues: CASSHGVDYEQYF.

V usage is TRBV11-2 and J usage is TRBJ2-1; unclear D gene. The CDR3 loop spans 12 amino acids. Germline CDR1 and CDR2: SGHAT and FQNNGV. V dropped 5 bases and J dropped 1 base, with 3 bases sitting between them. CDR3 bases: TGTGCCAGCAGCCCATCCTACAATGAGCAGTTCTTC. This translates into CASSPSYNEQFF. Full variable domain (remainder filled in from reference TRBV11-2 and TRBJ2-1): EAGVAQSPRYKIIEKRQSVAFWCNPISGHATLYWYQQILGQGPKLLIQFQNNGVVDDSQLPKDRFSAERLKGVDSTLKIQPAKLEDSAVYLCASSPSYNEQFFGPGTRLTVL.

This clonotype was counted a few times. V is TRBV15 and J is TRBJ1-3; D ambiguous. V was clipped by 3 bases and J by 4 bases, with 10 bases between them. The CDR3 is 14 amino acids. Germline loops: CDR1 LNHNV, CDR2 YYDKDF (reference sequence). CDR3 amino acids: CATSRDSRGNTIYF. The CDR3 DNA follows: TGTGCCACCAGCAGGGACTCCCGCGGAAACACCATATATTTT.

This chain uses TRBV7-6 with TRBJ1-1, with D unresolved. Germline V gene sequence: CDR1 SGHVS, CDR2 FNYEAQ. The V end was cut by 5 bases, the J end by 4 bases, with 17 bases between. CDR3 length equals 15 residues. As DNA, the CDR3 is TGTGCCAGCAGCCCCGGAGGGTTTATGGGCACTGAAGCTTTCTTT. Amino acids: CASSPGGFMGTEAFF.

The CDR3 DNA follows: TGTGCCAGCAGACCATTACGGGACTTTTATGGCTACACCTTC. Translation gives CASRPLRDFYGYTF. The chain has TRBV28 and TRBJ1-2; tentatively, D is TRBD1 (5 bases). The CDR3 has 14 residues. CDR1 and CDR2 from the germline V gene are MDHEN and SYDVKM. V was trimmed by 6 bases and J by 5 bases, leaving 16 bases between them.

This clonotype was seen ten or more times. V and J are TRBV27 and TRBJ2-5; 12 bases align to TRBD1. Germline-derived CDR1 and CDR2 are MNHEY and SMNVEV (reference sequence). V shed 4 bases, J shed 5 bases, and the junction held 5 bases outside the gene matches. CDR3 length equals 15 residues. The CDR3 DNA reads as TGTGCCAGCAGTTCGGGGACAGGGGGCGTGGAGACCCAGTACTTC. Amino acid sequence: CASSSGTGGVETQYF.

The chain uses TRBV7-3 and TRBJ2-3; TRBD2 matches 7 bases. The germline V gene encodes CDR1 SGHTA and CDR2 FQGTGA. This CDR3 has 16 amino acids. The V gene end was trimmed by 0 bases and the J gene end by 5 bases; junction bases not matched to a gene: 8. The CDR3 reads CASSLTYRGGGDTQYF. The CDR3 DNA reads TGTGCCAGCAGCTTAACGTACCGCGGGGGAGGAGATACGCAGTATTTT.

This clonotype was seen a few times. The CDR3 spells CASSQSIGQTTYEQYF. The DNA of the CDR3 is TGTGCCAGCAGCCAATCAATAGGGCAGACCACCTACGAGCAGTACTTC. The rearrangement joins TRBV16 to TRBJ2-7; no reliable D call. CDR1 KGHSY and CDR2 FQNENV come from the germline V gene. This CDR3 is 16 amino acids long. Trimming stripped 0 bases from V and 2 bases from J, with 14 bases between.

This clonotype appeared a few times. The CDR3 region has the DNA TGTGCCAGCAGCGGACTAGCGGGGGGGCGTCTCTCTGAGCAGTTCTTC. Its translation is CASSGLAGGRLSEQFF. The chain links TRBV27 to TRBJ2-1; 15 bases are shared with TRBD2. Germline V gives CDR1 MNHEY, CDR2 SMNVEV (reference sequence). Germline trimming cut 6 bases from V and 9 bases from J; bases unmatched to any gene: 9. This CDR3 has 16 amino acids.

Ten or more counts support this clonotype. J is TRBJ2-1 and V is TRBV5-1; the D is unclear. Deletions cut 0 bases from V and 5 bases from J, with 9 bases between. The CDR3 sequence is 14 residues long. Looked up from germline, CDR1 is SGHRS and CDR2 is YFSETQ. The CDR3 spells CASSLGTENNEQFF. The DNA of the CDR3 is TGCGCCAGCAGCTTGGGGACGGAAAACAATGAGCAGTTCTTC.

V is TRBV7-9 and J is TRBJ2-5; no reliable D call. Germline V gene data show CDR1 as SEHNR and CDR2 as FQNEAQ (reference sequence). The CDR3 sequence is 14 residues long. Deletions cut 4 bases from V and 5 bases from J, with 14 bases between. The CDR3 DNA reads TGTGCCAGCAGCTCAGAACACGGGTGGGAGACCCAGTACTTC. Translated, it gives CASSSEHGWETQYF.

The CDR3 is CASSEEPHEQYV. The DNA of the CDR3 is TGTGCCAGCAGCGAGGAGCCCCACGAGCAGTACGTC. V and J are TRBV6-2 or TRBV6-3 and TRBJ2-7; D gene ambiguous. Germline CDR1 is MNHEY and CDR2 is SVGEGT. Trimming took 6 bases from V and 5 from J, leaving 11 bases between them. The CDR3 has 12 amino acids.